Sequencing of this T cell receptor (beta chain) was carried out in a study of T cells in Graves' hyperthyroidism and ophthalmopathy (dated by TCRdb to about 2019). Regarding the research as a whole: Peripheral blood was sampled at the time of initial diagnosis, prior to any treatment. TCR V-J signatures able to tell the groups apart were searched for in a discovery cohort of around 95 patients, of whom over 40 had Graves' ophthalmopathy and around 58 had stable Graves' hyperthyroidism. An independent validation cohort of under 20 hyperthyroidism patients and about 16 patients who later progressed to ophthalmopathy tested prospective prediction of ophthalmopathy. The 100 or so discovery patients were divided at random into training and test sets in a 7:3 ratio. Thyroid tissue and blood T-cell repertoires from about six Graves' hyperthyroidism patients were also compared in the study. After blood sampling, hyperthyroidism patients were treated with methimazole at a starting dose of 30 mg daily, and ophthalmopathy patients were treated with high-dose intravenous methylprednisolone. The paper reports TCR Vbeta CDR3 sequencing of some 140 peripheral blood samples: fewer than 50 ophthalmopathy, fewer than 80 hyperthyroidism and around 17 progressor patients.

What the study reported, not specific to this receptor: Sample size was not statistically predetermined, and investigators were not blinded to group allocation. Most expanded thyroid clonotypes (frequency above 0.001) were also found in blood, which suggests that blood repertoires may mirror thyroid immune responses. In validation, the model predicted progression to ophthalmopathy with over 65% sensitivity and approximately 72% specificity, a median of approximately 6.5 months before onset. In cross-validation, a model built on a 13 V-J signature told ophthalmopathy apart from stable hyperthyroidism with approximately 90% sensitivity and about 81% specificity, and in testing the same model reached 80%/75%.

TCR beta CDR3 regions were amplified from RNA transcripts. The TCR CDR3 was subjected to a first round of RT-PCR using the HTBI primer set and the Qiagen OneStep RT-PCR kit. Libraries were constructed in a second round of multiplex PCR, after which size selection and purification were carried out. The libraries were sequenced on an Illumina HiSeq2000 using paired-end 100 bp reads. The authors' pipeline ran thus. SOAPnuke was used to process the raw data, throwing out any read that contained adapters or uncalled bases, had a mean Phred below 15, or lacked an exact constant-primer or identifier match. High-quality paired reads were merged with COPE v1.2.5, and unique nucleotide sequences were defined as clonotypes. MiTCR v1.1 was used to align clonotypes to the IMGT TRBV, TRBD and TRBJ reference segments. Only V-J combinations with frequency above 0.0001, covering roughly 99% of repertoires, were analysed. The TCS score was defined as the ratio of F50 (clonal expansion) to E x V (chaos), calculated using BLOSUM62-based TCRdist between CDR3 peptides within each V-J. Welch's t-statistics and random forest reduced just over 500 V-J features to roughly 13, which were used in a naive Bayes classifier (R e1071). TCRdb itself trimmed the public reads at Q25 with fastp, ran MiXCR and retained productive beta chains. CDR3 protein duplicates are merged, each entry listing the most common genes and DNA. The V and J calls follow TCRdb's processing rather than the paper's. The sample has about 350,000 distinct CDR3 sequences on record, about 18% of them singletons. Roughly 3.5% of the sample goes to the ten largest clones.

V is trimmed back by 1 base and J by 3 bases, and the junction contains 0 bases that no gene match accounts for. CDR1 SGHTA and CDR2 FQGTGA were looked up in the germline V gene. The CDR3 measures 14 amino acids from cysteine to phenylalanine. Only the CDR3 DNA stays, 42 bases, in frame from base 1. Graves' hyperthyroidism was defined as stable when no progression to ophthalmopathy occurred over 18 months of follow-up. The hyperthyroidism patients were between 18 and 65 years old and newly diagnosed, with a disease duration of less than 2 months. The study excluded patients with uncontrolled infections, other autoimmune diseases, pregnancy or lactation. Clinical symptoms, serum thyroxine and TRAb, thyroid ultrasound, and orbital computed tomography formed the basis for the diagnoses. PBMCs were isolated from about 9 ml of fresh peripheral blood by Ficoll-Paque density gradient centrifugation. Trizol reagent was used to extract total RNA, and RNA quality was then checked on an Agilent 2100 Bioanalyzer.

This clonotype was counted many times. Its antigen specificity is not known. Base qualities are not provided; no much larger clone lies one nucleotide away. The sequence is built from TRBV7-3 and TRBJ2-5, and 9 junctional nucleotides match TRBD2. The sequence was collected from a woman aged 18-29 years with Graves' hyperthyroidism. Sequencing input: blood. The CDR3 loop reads CASSLKRGEETQYF. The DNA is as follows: TGTGCCAGCAGCTTAAAGCGGGGGGAAGAGACCCAGTACTTC.